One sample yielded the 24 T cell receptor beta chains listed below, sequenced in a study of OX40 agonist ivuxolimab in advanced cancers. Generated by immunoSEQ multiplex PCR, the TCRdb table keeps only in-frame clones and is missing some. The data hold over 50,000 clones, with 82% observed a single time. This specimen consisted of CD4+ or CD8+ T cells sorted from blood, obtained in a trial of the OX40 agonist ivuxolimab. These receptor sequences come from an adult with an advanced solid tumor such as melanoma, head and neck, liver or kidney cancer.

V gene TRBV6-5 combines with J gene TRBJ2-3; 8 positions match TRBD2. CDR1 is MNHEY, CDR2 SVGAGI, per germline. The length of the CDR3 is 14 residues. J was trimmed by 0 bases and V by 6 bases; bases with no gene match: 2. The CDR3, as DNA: TGTGCCAGCAGAACTAGCGGTAGCACAGATACGCAGTATTTT. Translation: CASRTSGSTDTQYF.

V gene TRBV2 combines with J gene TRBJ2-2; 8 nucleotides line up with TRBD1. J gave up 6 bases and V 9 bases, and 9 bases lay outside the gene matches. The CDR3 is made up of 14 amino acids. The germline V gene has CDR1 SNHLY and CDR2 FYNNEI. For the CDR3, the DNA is TGTGCCAGTAGTAGACAGGGGCTTGCCGGGGAGCTGTTTTTT. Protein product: CASSRQGLAGELFF.

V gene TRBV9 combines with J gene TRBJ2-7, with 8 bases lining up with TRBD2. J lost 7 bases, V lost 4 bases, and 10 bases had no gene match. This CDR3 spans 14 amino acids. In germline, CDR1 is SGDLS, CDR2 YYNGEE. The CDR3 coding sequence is TGTGCCAGCAGCCAGACTAGCGCGTCCCTGGAGCAGTACTTC. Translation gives CASSQTSASLEQYF. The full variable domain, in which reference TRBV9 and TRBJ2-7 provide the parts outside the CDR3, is DSGVTQTPKHLITATGQRVTLRCSPRSGDLSVYWYQQSLDQGLQFLIQYYNGEERAKGNILERFSAQQFPDLHSELNLSSLELGDSALYFCASSQTSASLEQYFGPGTRLTVT.

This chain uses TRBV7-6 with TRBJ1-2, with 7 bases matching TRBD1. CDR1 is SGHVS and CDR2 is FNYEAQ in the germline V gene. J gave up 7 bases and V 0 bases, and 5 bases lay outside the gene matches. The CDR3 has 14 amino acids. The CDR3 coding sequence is TGTGCCAGCAGCTTAGCCCAGGGGGACCTTGGCTACACCTTC. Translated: CASSLAQGDLGYTF.

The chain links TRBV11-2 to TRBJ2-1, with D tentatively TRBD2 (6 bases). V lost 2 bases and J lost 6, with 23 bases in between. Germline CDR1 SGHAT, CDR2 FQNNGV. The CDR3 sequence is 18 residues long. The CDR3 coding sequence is TGTGCCAGCAGCTTACCCTTCCGGAGGAGGGGAGAGGGCAATGAGCAGTTCTTC. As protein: CASSLPFRRRGEGNEQFF.

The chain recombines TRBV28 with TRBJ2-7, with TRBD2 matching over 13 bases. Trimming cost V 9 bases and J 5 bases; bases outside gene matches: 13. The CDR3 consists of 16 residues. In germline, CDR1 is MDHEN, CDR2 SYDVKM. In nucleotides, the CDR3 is TGTGCCAGTATACTAGCGGGAGGGCGAGGTTCCCACGAGCAGTACTTC. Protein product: CASILAGGRGSHEQYF.

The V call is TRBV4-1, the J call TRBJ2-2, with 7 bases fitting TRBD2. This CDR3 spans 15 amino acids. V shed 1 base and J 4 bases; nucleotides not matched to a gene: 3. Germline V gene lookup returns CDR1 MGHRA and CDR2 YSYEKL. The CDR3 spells CASSQGWEGTGELFF. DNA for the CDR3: TGCGCCAGCAGCCAAGGGTGGGAGGGCACCGGGGAGCTGTTTTTT.

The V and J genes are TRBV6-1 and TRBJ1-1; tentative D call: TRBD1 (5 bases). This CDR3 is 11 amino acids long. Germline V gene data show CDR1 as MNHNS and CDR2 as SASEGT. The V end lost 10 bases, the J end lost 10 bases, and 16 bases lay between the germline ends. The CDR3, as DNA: TGTGCCACCGCTCGGGCAGGGCGAGCTTTCTTT. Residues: CATARAGRAFF.

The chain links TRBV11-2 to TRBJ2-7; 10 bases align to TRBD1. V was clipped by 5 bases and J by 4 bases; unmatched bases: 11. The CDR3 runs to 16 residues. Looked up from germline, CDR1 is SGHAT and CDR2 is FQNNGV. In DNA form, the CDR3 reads TGTGCCAGCAGCACAGCCCGGGACAGGGGTGGATACGAGCAGTACTTC. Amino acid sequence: CASSTARDRGGYEQYF.

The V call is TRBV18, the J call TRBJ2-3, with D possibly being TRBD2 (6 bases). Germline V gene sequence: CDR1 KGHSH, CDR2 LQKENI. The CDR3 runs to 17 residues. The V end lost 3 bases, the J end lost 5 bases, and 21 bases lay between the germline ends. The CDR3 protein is CASSPPGFAGRVDTQYF. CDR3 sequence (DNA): TGTGCCAGCTCACCCCCCGGTTTCGCGGGACGGGTAGATACGCAGTATTTT.

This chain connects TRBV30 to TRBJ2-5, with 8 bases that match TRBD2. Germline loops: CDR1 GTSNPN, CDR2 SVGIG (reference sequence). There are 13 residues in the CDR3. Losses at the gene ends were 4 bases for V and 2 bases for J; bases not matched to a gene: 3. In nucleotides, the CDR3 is TGTGCCTGGACCACGGGGGGGCAAGAGACCCAGTACTTC. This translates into CAWTTGGQETQYF.

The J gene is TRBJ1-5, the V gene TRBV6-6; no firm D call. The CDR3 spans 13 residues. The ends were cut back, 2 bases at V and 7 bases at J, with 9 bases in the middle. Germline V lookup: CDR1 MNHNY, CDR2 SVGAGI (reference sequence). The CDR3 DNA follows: TGTGCCAGCAGTTACGGACCTGACCAGCCCCAGCATTTT. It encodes CASSYGPDQPQHF.

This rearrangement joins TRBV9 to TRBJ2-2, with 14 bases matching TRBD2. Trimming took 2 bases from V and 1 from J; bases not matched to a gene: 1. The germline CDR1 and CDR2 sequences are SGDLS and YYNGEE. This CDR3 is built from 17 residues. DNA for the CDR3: TGTGCCAGCAGCGTCGGACTAGCGGGAGGGAACACCGGGGAGCTGTTTTTT. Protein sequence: CASSVGLAGGNTGELFF.

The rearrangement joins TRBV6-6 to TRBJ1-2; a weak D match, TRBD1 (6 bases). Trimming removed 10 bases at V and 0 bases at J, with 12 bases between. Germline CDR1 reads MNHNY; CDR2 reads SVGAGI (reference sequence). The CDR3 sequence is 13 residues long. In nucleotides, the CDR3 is TGTGCCACCCTACAGGGAACTAACTATGGCTACACCTTC. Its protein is CATLQGTNYGYTF.

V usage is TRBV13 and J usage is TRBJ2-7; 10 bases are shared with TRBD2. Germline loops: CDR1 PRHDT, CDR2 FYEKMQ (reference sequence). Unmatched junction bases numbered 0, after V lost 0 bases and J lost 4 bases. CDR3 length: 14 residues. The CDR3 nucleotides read TGTGCCAGCAGCTTAGGTAGCGGGAGGTACGAGCAGTACTTC. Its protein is CASSLGSGRYEQYF.

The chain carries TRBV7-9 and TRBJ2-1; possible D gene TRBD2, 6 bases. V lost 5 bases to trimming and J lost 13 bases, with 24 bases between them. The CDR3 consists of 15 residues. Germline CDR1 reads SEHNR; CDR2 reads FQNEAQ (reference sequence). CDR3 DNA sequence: TGTGCCAGCAGCAACCGCATACCGGGAGCCGTCGAACAGTTCTTC. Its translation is CASSNRIPGAVEQFF. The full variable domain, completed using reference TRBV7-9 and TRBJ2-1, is DTGVSQNPRHKITKRGQNVTFRCDPISEHNRLYWYRQTLGQGPEFLTYFQNEAQLEKSRLLSDRFSAERPKGSFSTLEIQRTEQGDSAMYLCASSNRIPGAVEQFFGPGTRLTVL.

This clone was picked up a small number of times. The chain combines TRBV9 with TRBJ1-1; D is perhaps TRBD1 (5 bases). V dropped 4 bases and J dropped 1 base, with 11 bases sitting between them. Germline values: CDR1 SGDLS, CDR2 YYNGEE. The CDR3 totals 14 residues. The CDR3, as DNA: TGTGCCAGCAGCCTGCTGACAGAGAACACTGAAGCTTTCTTT. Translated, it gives CASSLLTENTEAFF.

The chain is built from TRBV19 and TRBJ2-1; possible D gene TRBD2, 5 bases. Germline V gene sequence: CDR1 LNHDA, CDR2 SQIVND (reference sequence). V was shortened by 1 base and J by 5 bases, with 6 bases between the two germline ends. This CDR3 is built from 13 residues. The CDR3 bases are TGTGCCAGTAGTATAGGACTAAACAATGAGCAGTTCTTC. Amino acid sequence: CASSIGLNNEQFF.

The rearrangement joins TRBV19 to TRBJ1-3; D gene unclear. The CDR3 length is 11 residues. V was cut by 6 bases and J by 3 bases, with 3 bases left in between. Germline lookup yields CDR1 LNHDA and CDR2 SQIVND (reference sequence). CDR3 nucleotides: TGTGCCAGTAGCAGTGGAAACACCATATATTTT. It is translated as CASSSGNTIYF.

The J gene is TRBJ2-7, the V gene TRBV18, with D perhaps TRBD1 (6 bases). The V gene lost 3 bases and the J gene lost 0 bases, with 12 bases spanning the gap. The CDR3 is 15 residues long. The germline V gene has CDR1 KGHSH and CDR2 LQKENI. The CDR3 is CASSPQADSSYEQYF. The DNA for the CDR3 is TGTGCCAGCTCACCGCAGGCGGACAGCTCCTACGAGCAGTACTTC.

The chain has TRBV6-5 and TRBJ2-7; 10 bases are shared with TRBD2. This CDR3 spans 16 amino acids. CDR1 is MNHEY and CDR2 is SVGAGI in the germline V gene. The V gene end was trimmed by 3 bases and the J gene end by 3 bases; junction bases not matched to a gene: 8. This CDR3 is CASSYTPASGSYEQYF. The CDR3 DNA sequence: TGTGCCAGCAGTTATACCCCGGCTAGCGGGAGCTACGAGCAGTACTTC.

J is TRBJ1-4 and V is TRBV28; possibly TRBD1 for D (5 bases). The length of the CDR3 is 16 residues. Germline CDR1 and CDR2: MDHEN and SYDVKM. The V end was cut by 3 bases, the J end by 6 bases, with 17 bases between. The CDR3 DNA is TGTGCCAGCAGTTTTCAGGGTGTCGCTTCGGATGAAAAACTGTTTTTT. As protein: CASSFQGVASDEKLFF.

The CDR3 nucleotides read TGTGCCAGCAGCAACTACAGGGGTTACGAGCAGTACTTC. Amino acid sequence: CASSNYRGYEQYF. The chain couples TRBV7-9 to TRBJ2-7, with TRBD1 matching 7 bases. The CDR3 runs 13 residues. The ends lost 5 bases at V and 4 bases at J; junction bases unmatched: 5. Germline CDR1 reads SEHNR; CDR2 reads FQNEAQ (reference sequence).

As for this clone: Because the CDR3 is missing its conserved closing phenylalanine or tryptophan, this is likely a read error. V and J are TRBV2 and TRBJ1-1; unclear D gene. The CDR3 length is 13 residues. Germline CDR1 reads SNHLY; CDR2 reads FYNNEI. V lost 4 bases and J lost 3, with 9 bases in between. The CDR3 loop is CASSALGHTEAFL. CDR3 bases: TGTGCCAGCAGTGCCTTAGGGCACACTGAAGCTTTCCTT.